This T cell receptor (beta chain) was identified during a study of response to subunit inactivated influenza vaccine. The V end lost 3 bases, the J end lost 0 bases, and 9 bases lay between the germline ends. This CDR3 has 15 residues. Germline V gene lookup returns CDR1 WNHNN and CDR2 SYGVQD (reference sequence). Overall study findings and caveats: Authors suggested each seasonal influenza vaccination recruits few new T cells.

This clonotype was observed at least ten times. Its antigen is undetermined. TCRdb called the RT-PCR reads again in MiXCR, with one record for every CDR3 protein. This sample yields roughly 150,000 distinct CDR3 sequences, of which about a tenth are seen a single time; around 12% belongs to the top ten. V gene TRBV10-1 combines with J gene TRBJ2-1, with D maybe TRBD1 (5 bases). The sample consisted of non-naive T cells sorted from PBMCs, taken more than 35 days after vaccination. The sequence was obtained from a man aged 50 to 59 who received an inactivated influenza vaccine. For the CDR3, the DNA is TGCGCCAGCAGTGAATTCCAGGGCTCCTACAATGAGCAGTTCTTC. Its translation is CASSEFQGSYNEQFF.